This T cell receptor (beta chain) was identified in a study of blood T cell repertoires in COVID-19. In this sample, this clone turned up once. TCRdb's copy holds only in-frame clones and misses some; the assay was immunoSEQ multiplex PCR. This sample carries more than 150,000 clones, roughly 86% of them seen once, and the ten largest clones take 2.7%. V lost 6 bases and J 6 bases, leaving 18 bases between the germline ends. CDR1 MNHEY and CDR2 SVGEGT come from the germline V gene. The CDR3 consists of 15 residues. This receptor was identified in a man aged 35 to 55 with active or convalescent COVID-19. Sample: peripheral blood. J is TRBJ1-5 and V is TRBV6-2 or TRBV6-3; D possibly corresponds to TRBD1 (5 bases). As DNA, the CDR3 is TGTGCCAGCAGCTCCCAGGCCAGGGTGAGTCAGCCCCAGCATTTT. Protein sequence: CASSSQARVSQPQHF.